This TCR beta chain was sequenced in a study of breast tumors, draining lymph nodes, adjacent tissues. Study results and caveats: Data only fit, rather than demonstrated, lymph node origin of most tumor T cells. Luminal-like breast cancer showed significantly greater tumor-nontumor repertoire similarity than basal-like breast cancer did. Tumor TCR diversity was below lymph nodes but above nontumor tissue.

The lymph nodes were axillary draining lymph nodes from breast cancer patients. This clonotype was found many times. The antigen is undetermined. TCRdb redid the calling of the multiplex PCR reads with MiXCR, one entry per CDR3 protein. Of about 200,000 distinct CDR3 sequences in the sample, roughly 31% were seen once. This CDR3 region has 15 residues. The germline gives CDR1 LGHDT, CDR2 YNNKEL (reference sequence). Trimming removed 3 bases at V and 9 bases at J, with 21 bases between. This sequence was found in a female donor with breast cancer. Some clones in this sample may be carry-over from other donors' samples. The sequencing input was axillary lymph node tissue. This rearrangement joins TRBV3-1 to TRBJ2-7; weak D call: TRBD2 (5 bases). CDR3 loop: CASSQGTGWSTMQYF. Written as DNA, the CDR3 is TGTGCCAGCAGCCAGGGTACGGGGTGGAGTACGATGCAGTACTTC.